The TCR beta chain under discussion was sequenced for a study of CD8 T cells in ankylosing spondylitis. Overall study findings and caveats: Seemingly distinctive of ankylosing spondylitis blood was a TCR beta motif formed by eight highly homologous variants. Some of these motif variants have turned up before, in reports on reactive arthritis synovial fluid and blood. Matched synovial fluid from ankylosing spondylitis patients was reported to be enriched for disease-linked clones.

This clonotype was counted ten times or more. Its antigen is as yet unknown. In TCRdb, the 5' RACE reads were re-called with MiXCR into one record per CDR3 protein. This sample carries 150,000 to 200,000 distinct CDR3 sequences, roughly 12% of them seen once, and the ten largest clones take approximately 32%. Sequences were obtained from blood, either unsorted or a sorted T cell fraction (not recorded which). This clonotype was obtained from a male donor with ankylosing spondylitis or in good health (not recorded which).

CDR3 coding DNA: TGTGCCAGCAGACTGGGACAGATAGACACCGGGGAGCTGTTTTTT. This gives the protein CASRLGQIDTGELFF. The V call is TRBV12-3 or TRBV12-4, the J call TRBJ2-2; 7 bases line up with TRBD1. V lost 6 bases, J lost 3 bases, and 7 bases stayed unmatched. The CDR3 loop spans 15 amino acids.